One and the same sample provided the 24 T cell receptor beta chains below, sequenced in a study of resident and recirculating memory T cells in vitiligo. Method: immunoSEQ multiplex PCR; TCRdb's copy keeps in-frame clones and lacks some. The sample has 70,000 to 75,000 clones, about 89% seen once; the top ten hold over 4.5%. The sample was blood. Receptor source: a male donor with vitiligo.

The CDR3 region is CASRLQALSGNTIYF. CDR3 DNA: TGTGCCAGCAGATTACAGGCGCTCTCTGGAAACACCATATATTTT. This chain joins TRBV28 and TRBJ1-3; D is perhaps TRBD1 (5 bases). The CDR3 has 15 amino acids. Germline CDR1 and CDR2: MDHEN and SYDVKM. Trimming cost V 6 bases and J 0 bases, with 12 bases left between them.

This chain connects TRBV6-5 to TRBJ1-6; no firm D call. CDR3 length: 14 residues. V lost 9 bases, J lost 7 bases, and 16 bases lay in between. Germline-derived CDR1 and CDR2 are MNHEY and SVGAGI. The CDR3 nucleotides read TGTGCCAGTAAGGGAGGCGTCCTGAATTCACCCCTCCACTTT. As protein: CASKGGVLNSPLHF.

The chain recombines TRBV28 with TRBJ2-7; TRBD1 matches at 9 bases. This CDR3 spans 14 amino acids. Trimming at V came to 3 bases and at J to 4 bases, leaving 4 bases not matched to a gene. Germline values: CDR1 MDHEN, CDR2 SYDVKM. CDR3 sequence reads: CASSLGTGLYEQYF. The DNA of the CDR3 is TGTGCCAGCAGTTTGGGGACAGGGCTTTACGAGCAGTACTTC.

The chain employs TRBV11-2 and TRBJ2-2; 7 bases agree with TRBD1. Germline trimming cut 7 bases from V and 5 bases from J; bases unmatched to any gene: 7. In germline, CDR1 is SGHAT, CDR2 FQNNGV. The CDR3 is 14 amino acids. CDR3 in amino acids: CASTSQGDTGELFF. The DNA for the CDR3 is TGTGCCAGCACCAGTCAGGGGGATACCGGGGAGCTGTTTTTT.

V and J are TRBV7-2 and TRBJ2-5; D unclear. Trimming took off 1 base at V and 2 bases at J, with 11 bases between the two ends. The germline V gene encodes CDR1 SGHTA and CDR2 FQGNSA. This CDR3 region has 15 residues. This chain's CDR3 is CASSLVGTGQETQYF. The CDR3 DNA is TGTGCCAGCAGCTTAGTGGGCACTGGGCAAGAGACCCAGTACTTC. Full variable domain (missing parts from reference TRBV7-2 and TRBJ2-5): GAGVSQSPSNKVTEKGKDVELRCDPISGHTALYWYRQSLGQGLEFLIYFQGNSAPDKSGLPSDRFSAERTGGSVSTLTIQRTQQEDSAVYLCASSLVGTGQETQYFGPGTRLLVL.

This sequence joins TRBV7-3 and TRBJ1-1, with TRBD1 matching over 8 bases. The V segment lost 5 bases and the J segment 11 bases; nucleotides outside the gene matches: 10. The germline V gene encodes CDR1 SGHTA and CDR2 FQGTGA. The CDR3 length is 13 residues. CDR3 sequence reads: CASSPGQGGLAFF. The DNA for the CDR3 is TGTGCCAGCAGCCCCGGACAGGGAGGCTTGGCTTTCTTT. The full variable domain, rest sourced from reference TRBV7-3 and TRBJ1-1, is GAGVSQTPSNKVTEKGKYVELRCDPISGHTALYWYRQSLGQGPEFLIYFQGTGAADDSGLPNDRFFAVRPEGSVSTLKIQRTERGDSAVYLCASSPGQGGLAFFGQGTRLTVV.

The CDR3 reads CASSPTGVQETQYF. In nucleotides, the CDR3 is TGCGCCAGCAGCCCCACAGGGGTACAAGAGACCCAGTACTTC. The rearrangement links TRBV5-1 to TRBJ2-5, with 7 bases identical to TRBD1. From germline, CDR1 is SGHRS and CDR2 YFSETQ. The length of the CDR3 is 14 residues. The trim removed 4 bases at V and 2 bases at J, leaving 5 bases unmatched. Variable domain in full (rest from reference TRBV5-1 and TRBJ2-5): KAGVTQTPRYLIKTRGQQVTLSCSPISGHRSVSWYQQTPGQGLQFLFEYFSETQRNKGNFPGRFSGRQFSNSRSEMNVSTLELGDSALYLCASSPTGVQETQYFGPGTRLLVL.

The rearrangement uses TRBV4-2 and TRBJ1-6; D unclear. Trimming cost V 0 bases and J 9 bases, with 15 bases left between them. The CDR3 runs 16 residues. Germline V gene lookup returns CDR1 LGHNA and CDR2 YNFKEQ. The CDR3 coding sequence is TGTGCCAGCAGCCAAGAATGGGCCGGGGAGGGTTCACCCCTCCACTTT. It encodes CASSQEWAGEGSPLHF.

The CDR3 DNA reads as TGCGCCAGCAGCCCCTCGGGCAATGAGCAGTTCTTC. Its translation: CASSPSGNEQFF. The rearrangement joins TRBV5-1 to TRBJ2-1; unclear D gene. From germline, CDR1 is SGHRS and CDR2 YFSETQ. The CDR3 runs to 12 residues. V lost 4 bases to trimming and J lost 6 bases, with 8 bases between them.

V is TRBV9 and J is TRBJ2-7, with D perhaps TRBD2 (5 bases). Trimming left V 0 bases short and J 6 bases short, with 13 bases between. CDR1 SGDLS and CDR2 YYNGEE come from the germline V gene. The CDR3 sequence is 14 residues long. CDR3 in amino acids: CASSVGGSVGEQYF. As DNA, the CDR3 is TGTGCCAGCAGCGTAGGGGGTAGCGTCGGCGAGCAGTACTTC.

The count of this clone is one. The J gene is TRBJ1-4, the V gene TRBV6-5, with D hard to call. The V end was cut by 0 bases, the J end by 6 bases, with 5 bases between. Germline CDR1 is MNHEY and CDR2 is SVGAGI. This CDR3 has 13 amino acids. The CDR3 DNA reads TGTGCCAGCAGTTACTCCATTGATGAAAAACTGTTTTTT. Translating gives CASSYSIDEKLFF.

The J gene is TRBJ1-1, the V gene TRBV28, with TRBD1 matching 10 bases. The CDR3 totals 18 residues. Trimming at V came to 3 bases and at J to 1 base, leaving 11 bases not matched to a gene. Germline V CDR1 and CDR2: MDHEN, SYDVKM. DNA for the CDR3: TGTGCCAGCAGTTTCCCGGGACAGGGGCCGAGGGGGAACACTGAAGCTTTCTTT. Amino acids: CASSFPGQGPRGNTEAFF.

The rearrangement links TRBV4-3 to TRBJ1-2; TRBD1 might be the D (5 bases). V was shortened by 0 bases and J by 8 bases, with 13 bases between the two germline ends. The germline CDR1 and CDR2 sequences are LGHNA and YSLEER. This CDR3 has 14 residues. The CDR3 loop reads CASSQDSRVGGYTF. In DNA form, the CDR3 reads TGCGCCAGCAGCCAAGACTCCAGGGTAGGCGGCTACACCTTC.

The chain employs TRBV18 and TRBJ1-2; possible D gene TRBD1, 6 bases. With 3 bases removed from V and 4 bases from J, the gap between germline ends came to 9 bases. CDR1 and CDR2 from the germline V gene are KGHSH and LQKENI. CDR3 size: 13 residues. As DNA, the CDR3 is TGTGCCAGCTCACCTACAGGGTCCTATGGCTACACCTTC. It encodes CASSPTGSYGYTF. Full variable domain (rest looked up from reference TRBV18 and TRBJ1-2): NAGVMQNPRHLVRRRGQEARLRCSPMKGHSHVYWYRQLPEEGLKFMVYLQKENIIDESGMPKERFSAEFPKEGPSILRIQQVVRGDSAAYFCASSPTGSYGYTFGSGTRLTVV.

The J gene is TRBJ1-2, the V gene TRBV6-6; TRBD1 agrees at 8 bases. The V and J ends lost 6 bases and 2 bases, in that order; junction bases with no gene match: 8. The CDR3 runs to 15 residues. Germline values: CDR1 MNHNY, CDR2 SVGAGI (reference sequence). The CDR3 nucleotides are TGTGCCAGCAGAGAGACAGGGGCGGCCAACTATGGCTACACCTTC. Translating gives CASRETGAANYGYTF.

This clone was recorded once. The CDR3 nucleotides read TGTGCCATCTCACAGGGCGCGCGGAACACTGAAGCTTTCTTT. As protein: CAISQGARNTEAFF. The rearrangement links TRBV19 to TRBJ1-1; D might be TRBD1 (6 bases). The CDR3 consists of 14 residues. Trimming took off 10 bases at V and 1 base at J, with 16 bases between the two ends. The germline V gene encodes CDR1 LNHDA and CDR2 SQIVND (reference sequence).

This chain connects TRBV7-3 to TRBJ2-1, with D perhaps TRBD1 (5 bases). Germline V lookup: CDR1 SGHTA, CDR2 FQGTGA. The CDR3 consists of 16 residues. V lost 0 bases and J lost 5, with 14 bases in between. Written as DNA, the CDR3 is TGTGCCAGCAGCTTAACGGGGCAGGGATCCCACAATGAGCAGTTCTTC. Translation: CASSLTGQGSHNEQFF.

The rearrangement uses TRBV28 and TRBJ1-5; D unresolved. This CDR3 is 15 amino acids long. Germline V CDR1 and CDR2: MDHEN, SYDVKM. Deletions cut 2 bases from V and 2 bases from J, with 10 bases between. DNA of the CDR3: TGTGCCAGCAGTTTAAGCTCTACAGGCAATCAGCCCCAGCATTTT. It codes for CASSLSSTGNQPQHF.

This sequence joins TRBV11-2 and TRBJ1-4; 7 bases line up with TRBD1. The CDR3 is made up of 15 amino acids. Looked up from germline, CDR1 is SGHAT and CDR2 is FQNNGV. The V gene end was trimmed by 2 bases and the J gene end by 3 bases; junction bases not matched to a gene: 3. CDR3 loop: CASSLSGTANEKLFF. The CDR3 bases are TGTGCCAGCAGCTTATCGGGGACAGCTAATGAAAAACTGTTTTTT.

The chain recombines TRBV11-2 with TRBJ2-7; D gene uncertain. Deletions cut 4 bases from V and 2 bases from J, with 12 bases between. The CDR3 contains 14 residues. Germline V gives CDR1 SGHAT, CDR2 FQNNGV. The CDR3 region is CASSSTVPTYEQYF. For the CDR3, the DNA is TGTGCCAGCAGCTCAACGGTGCCGACCTACGAGCAGTACTTC.

The rearrangement uses TRBV4-1 and TRBJ1-4, with 8 bases lining up with TRBD1. This CDR3 is built from 16 residues. The V gene end was trimmed by 2 bases and the J gene end by 3 bases; junction bases not matched to a gene: 5. CDR1 and CDR2 from the germline V gene are MGHRA and YSYEKL. Here the CDR3 reads CASSQPQGAANEKLFF. CDR3 DNA sequence: TGCGCCAGCAGCCAACCGCAGGGGGCGGCTAATGAAAAACTGTTTTTT.

V and J are TRBV19 and TRBJ2-3; a weak D match, TRBD2 (5 bases). Germline CDR1 and CDR2: LNHDA and SQIVND (reference sequence). The V end lost 6 bases, the J end lost 6 bases, and 7 bases lay between the germline ends. The CDR3 loop spans 11 amino acids. This CDR3 is CASRAGDTQYF. The DNA for the CDR3 is TGTGCCAGTAGGGCGGGCGATACGCAGTATTTT.

V and J are TRBV10-3 and TRBJ2-2; 10 nucleotides agree with TRBD1. The CDR3 extends over 16 amino acids. Germline V gene lookup returns CDR1 ENHRY and CDR2 SYGVKD. V lost 7 bases to trimming and J lost 0 bases; unmatched junction nucleotides: 5. DNA for the CDR3: TGTGCCATCAAGCGGACAGGGGGTGCGAACACCGGGGAGCTGTTTTTT. Residues: CAIKRTGGANTGELFF.

The chain carries TRBV6-5 and TRBJ1-1, with TRBD1 identical over 7 bases. V shed 4 bases, J shed 5 bases, and the junction held 7 bases outside the gene matches. Per germline, CDR1 MNHEY and CDR2 SVGAGI. The CDR3 extends over 14 amino acids. CDR3 DNA: TGTGCCAGCAGTTCTCGGACAGGCGAGACTGAAGCTTTCTTT. Its translation is CASSSRTGETEAFF.